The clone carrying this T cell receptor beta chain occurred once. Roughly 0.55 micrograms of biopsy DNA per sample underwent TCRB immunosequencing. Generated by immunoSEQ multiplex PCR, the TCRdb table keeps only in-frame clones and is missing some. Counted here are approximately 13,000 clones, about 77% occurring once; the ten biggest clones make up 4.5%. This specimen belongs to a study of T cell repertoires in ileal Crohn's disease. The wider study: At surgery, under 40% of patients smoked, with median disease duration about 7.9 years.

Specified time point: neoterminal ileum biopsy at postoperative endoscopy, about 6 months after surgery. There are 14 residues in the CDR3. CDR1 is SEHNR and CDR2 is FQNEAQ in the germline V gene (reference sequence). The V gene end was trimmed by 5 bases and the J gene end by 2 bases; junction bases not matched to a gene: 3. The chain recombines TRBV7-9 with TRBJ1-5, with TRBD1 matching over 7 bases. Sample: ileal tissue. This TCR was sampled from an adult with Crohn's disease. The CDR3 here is CASSPDRGNQPQHF. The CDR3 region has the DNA TGTGCCAGCAGCCCCGACAGGGGCAATCAGCCCCAGCATTTT.